The clone carrying this TCR beta chain appeared a few times. TCRdb's table, derived via immunoSEQ multiplex PCR, lists solely in-frame clones and lacks some. The table shows about 200,000 clones, with 80% to 85% occurring only once. The data originate from a study of blood T cell repertoires in COVID-19. Study context: Acute-phase and convalescent COVID-19 samples originated in the United States, Italy and Spain.

The material sequenced was peripheral blood. The receptor was derived from a human donor in a cohort sampled during active COVID-19.

CDR3 DNA sequence: TGTGCCAGCAGTGAGTCCGGGAGGGCGAACGACGAGCAGTACTTC. It codes for CASSESGRANDEQYF. This chain uses TRBV2 with TRBJ2-7; 8 positions match TRBD2. The CDR3 is 15 residues long. Germline V lookup: CDR1 SNHLY, CDR2 FYNNEI. The V gene end was trimmed by 3 bases and the J gene end by 5 bases; junction bases not matched to a gene: 9.